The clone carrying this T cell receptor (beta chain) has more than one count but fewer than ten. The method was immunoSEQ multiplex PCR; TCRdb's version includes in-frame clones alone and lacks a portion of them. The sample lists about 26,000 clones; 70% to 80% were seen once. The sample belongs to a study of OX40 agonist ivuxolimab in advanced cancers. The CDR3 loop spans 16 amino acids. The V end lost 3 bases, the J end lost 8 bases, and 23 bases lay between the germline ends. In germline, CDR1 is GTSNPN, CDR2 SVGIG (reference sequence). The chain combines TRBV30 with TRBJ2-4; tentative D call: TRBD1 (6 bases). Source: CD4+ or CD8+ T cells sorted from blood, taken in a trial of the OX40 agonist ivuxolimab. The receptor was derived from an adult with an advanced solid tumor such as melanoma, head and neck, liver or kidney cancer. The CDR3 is CAWSDITQGIMDIQYF. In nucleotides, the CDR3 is TGTGCCTGGAGCGATATTACCCAGGGGATTATGGACATTCAGTACTTC.